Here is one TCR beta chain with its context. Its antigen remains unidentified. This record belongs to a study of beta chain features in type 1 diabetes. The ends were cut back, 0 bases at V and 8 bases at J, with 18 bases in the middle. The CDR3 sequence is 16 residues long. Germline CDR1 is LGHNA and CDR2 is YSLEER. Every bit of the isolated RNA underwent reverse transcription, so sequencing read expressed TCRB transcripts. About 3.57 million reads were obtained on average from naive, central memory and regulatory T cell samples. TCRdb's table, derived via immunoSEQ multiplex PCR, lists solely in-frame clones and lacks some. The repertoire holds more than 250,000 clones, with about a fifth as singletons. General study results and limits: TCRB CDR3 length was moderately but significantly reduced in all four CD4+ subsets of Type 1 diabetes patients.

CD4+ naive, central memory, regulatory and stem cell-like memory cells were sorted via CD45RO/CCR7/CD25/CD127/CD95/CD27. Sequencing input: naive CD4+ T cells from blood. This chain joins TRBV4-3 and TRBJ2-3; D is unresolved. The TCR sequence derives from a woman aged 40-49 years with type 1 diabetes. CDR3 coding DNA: TGCGCCAGCAGCCAAGATCTCACGACCGGGTTGGGTACGCAGTATTTT. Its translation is CASSQDLTTGLGTQYF.